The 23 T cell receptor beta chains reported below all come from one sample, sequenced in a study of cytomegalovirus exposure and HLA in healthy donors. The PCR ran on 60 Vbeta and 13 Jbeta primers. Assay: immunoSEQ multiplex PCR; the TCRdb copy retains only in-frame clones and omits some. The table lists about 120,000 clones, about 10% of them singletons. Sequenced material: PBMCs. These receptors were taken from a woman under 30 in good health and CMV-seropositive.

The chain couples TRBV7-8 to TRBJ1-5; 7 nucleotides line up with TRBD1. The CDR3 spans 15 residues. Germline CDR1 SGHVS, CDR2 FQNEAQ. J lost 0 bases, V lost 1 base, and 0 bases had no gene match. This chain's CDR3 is CASSLGTGSNQPQHF. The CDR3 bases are TGTGCCAGCAGCTTAGGGACAGGTAGCAATCAGCCCCAGCATTTT.

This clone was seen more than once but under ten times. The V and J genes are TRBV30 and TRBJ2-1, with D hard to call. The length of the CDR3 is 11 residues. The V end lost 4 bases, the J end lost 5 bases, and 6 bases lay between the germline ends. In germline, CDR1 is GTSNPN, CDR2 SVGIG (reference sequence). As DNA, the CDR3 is TGTGCCTGGAACTCGAACAATGAGCAGTTCTTC. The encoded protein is CAWNSNNEQFF.

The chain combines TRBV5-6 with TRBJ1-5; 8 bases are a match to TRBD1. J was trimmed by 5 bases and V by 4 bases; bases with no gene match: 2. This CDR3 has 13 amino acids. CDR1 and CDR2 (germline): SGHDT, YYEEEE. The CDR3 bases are TGTGCCAGCAGCCAGGACAGGGATCAGCCCCAGCATTTT. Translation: CASSQDRDQPQHF.

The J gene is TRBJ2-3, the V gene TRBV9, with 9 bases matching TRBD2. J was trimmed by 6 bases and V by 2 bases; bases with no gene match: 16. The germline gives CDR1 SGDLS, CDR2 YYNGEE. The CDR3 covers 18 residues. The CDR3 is CASSVGDLAGGPGDTQYF. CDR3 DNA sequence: TGTGCCAGCAGCGTCGGCGACTTGGCGGGAGGGCCAGGGGATACGCAGTATTTT.

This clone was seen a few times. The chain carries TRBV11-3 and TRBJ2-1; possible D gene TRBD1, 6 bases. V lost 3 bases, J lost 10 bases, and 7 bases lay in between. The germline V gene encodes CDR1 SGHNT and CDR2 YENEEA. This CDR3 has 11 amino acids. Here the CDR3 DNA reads TGTGCCAGCAGCTTTGGACAGGAGCAGTTCTTC. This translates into CASSFGQEQFF.

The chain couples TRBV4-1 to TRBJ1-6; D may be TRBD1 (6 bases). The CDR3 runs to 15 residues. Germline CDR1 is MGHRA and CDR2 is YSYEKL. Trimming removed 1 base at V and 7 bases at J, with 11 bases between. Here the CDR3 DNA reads TGCGCCAGCAGCCAAGTCCAGGGGATCAATTCACCCCTCCACTTT. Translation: CASSQVQGINSPLHF.

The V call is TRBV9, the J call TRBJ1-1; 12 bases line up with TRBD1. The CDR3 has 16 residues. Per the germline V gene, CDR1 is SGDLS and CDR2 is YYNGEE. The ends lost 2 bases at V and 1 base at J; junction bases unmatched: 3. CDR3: CASSVGQGATNTEAFF. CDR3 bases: TGTGCCAGCAGCGTGGGACAGGGGGCAACGAACACTGAAGCTTTCTTT.

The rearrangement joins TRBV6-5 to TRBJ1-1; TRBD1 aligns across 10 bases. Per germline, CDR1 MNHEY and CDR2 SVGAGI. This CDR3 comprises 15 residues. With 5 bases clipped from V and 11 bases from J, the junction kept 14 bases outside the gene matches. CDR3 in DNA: TGTGCCAGCAGTACAGACAGGGGGCCCGGATCTGTGGCTTTCTTT. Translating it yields CASSTDRGPGSVAFF.

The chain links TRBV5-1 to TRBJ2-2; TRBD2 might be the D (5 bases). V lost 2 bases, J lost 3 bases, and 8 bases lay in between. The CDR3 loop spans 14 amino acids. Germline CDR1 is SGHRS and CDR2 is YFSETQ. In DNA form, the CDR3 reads TGCGCCAGCAGCTTCGCCGGGGACACCGGGGAGCTGTTTTTT. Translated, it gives CASSFAGDTGELFF.

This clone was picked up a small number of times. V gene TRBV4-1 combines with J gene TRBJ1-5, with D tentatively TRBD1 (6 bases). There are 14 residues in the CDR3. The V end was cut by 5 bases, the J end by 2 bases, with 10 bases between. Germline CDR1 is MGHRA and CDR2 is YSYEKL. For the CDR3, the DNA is TGCGCCAGCAGCTTCAACAGGGGCAATCAGCCCCAGCATTTT. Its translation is CASSFNRGNQPQHF.

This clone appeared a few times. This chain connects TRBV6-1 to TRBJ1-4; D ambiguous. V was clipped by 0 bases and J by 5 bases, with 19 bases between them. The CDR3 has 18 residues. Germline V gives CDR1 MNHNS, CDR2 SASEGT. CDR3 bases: TGTGCCAGCAGTGAAGCAAACAAATTGGTTGGTCGCAATGAAAAACTGTTTTTT. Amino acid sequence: CASSEANKLVGRNEKLFF.

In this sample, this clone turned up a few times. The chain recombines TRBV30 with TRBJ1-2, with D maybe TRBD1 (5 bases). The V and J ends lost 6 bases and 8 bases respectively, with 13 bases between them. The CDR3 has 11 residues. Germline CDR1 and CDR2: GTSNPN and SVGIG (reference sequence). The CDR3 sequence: CACGGAQGYTF. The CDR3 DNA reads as TGTGCCTGTGGAGGGGCTCAAGGCTACACCTTC.

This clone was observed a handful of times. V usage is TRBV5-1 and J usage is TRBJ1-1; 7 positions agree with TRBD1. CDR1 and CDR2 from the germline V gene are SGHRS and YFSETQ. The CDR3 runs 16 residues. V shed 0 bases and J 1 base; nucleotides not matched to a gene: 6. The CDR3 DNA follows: TGCGCCAGCAGCTTGGCCCCCCAGGGGGGGAACACTGAAGCTTTCTTT. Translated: CASSLAPQGGNTEAFF.

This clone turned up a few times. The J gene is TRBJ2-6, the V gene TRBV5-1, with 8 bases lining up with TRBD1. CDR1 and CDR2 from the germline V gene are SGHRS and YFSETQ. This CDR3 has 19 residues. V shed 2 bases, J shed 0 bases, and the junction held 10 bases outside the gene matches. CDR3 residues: CASSFKPRDRSSGANVLTF. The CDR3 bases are TGCGCCAGCAGCTTCAAGCCCCGGGACAGGTCCTCTGGGGCCAACGTCCTGACTTTC.

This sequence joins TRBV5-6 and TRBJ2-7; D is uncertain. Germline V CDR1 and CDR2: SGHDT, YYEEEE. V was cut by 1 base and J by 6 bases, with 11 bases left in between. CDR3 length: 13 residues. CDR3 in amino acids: CASSLPVPGEQYF. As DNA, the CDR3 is TGTGCCAGCAGCTTGCCGGTTCCGGGCGAGCAGTACTTC.

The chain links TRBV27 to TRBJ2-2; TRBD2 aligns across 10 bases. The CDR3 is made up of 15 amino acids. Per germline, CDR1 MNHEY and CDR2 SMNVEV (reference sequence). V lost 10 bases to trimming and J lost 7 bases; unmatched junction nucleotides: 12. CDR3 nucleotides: TGTGCCACAACCTATAGGCCTAGCGGGAGCGGGGAGCTGTTTTTT. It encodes CATTYRPSGSGELFF.

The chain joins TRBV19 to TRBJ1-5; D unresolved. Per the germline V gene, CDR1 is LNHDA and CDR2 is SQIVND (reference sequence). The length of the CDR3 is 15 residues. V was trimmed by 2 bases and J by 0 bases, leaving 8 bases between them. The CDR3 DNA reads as TGTGCCAGTAGTATATATTCGTATAGCAATCAGCCCCAGCATTTT. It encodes CASSIYSYSNQPQHF.

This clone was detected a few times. The DNA for the CDR3 is TGTGCCAGCAGCTCACCCTTTAGGCGGGGAGAGGCTTTCTTT. This translates into CASSSPFRRGEAFF. V gene TRBV9 combines with J gene TRBJ1-1; D ambiguous. CDR1 is SGDLS and CDR2 is YYNGEE in the germline V gene. Trimming cost V 4 bases and J 11 bases, with 21 bases left between them. The CDR3 extends over 14 amino acids.

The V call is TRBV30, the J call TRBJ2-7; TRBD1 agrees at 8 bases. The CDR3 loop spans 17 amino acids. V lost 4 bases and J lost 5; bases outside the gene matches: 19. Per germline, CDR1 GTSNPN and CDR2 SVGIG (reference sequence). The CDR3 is CAWNLPRTGGAGDEQYF. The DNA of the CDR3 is TGTGCCTGGAACCTGCCCCGTACAGGGGGTGCTGGGGACGAGCAGTACTTC.

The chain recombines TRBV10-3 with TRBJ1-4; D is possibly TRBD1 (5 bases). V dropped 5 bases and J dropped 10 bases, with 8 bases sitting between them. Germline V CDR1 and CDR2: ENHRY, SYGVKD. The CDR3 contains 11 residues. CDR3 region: CAISTGGKLFF. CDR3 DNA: TGTGCCATCAGTACAGGCGGAAAACTGTTTTTT.

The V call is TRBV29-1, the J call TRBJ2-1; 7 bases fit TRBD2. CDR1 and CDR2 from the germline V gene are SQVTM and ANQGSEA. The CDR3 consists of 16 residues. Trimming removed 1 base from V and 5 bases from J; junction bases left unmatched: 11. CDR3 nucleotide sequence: TGCAGCGTTGAAGGGTTAAGTAGCGGGTTCGACAATGAGCAGTTCTTC. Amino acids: CSVEGLSSGFDNEQFF.

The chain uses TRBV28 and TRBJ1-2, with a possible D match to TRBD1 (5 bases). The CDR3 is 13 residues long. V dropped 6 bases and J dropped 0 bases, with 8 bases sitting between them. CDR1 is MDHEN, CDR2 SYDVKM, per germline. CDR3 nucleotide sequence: TGTGCCAGCAGCTGGGGCGCTAACTATGGCTACACCTTC. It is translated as CASSWGANYGYTF.

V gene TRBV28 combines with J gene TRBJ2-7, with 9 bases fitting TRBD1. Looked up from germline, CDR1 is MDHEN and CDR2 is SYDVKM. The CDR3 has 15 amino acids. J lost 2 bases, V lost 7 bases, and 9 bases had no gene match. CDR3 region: CASTPRTGATYEQYF. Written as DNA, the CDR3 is TGTGCCAGCACCCCGAGGACAGGGGCGACCTACGAGCAGTACTTC.